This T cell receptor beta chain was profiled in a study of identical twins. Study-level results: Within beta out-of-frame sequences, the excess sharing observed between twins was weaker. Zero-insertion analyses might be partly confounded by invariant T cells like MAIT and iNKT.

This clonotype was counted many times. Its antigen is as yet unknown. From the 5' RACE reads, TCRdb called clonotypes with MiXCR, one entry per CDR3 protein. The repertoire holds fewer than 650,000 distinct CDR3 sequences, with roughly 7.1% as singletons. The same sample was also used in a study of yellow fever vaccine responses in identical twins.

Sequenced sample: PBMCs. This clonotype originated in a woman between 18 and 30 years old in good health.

This CDR3 is CASSLVREGPYNEQFF. The DNA of the CDR3 is TGTGCCAGCTCACTGGTTCGGGAGGGCCCGTACAATGAGCAGTTCTTC. This chain joins TRBV18 and TRBJ2-1, with 8 bases fitting TRBD2. The junction had 9 bases not matched to a gene; V was cut back by 4 bases and J by 4 bases. The CDR3 spans 16 residues. Germline V lookup: CDR1 KGHSH, CDR2 LQKENI.